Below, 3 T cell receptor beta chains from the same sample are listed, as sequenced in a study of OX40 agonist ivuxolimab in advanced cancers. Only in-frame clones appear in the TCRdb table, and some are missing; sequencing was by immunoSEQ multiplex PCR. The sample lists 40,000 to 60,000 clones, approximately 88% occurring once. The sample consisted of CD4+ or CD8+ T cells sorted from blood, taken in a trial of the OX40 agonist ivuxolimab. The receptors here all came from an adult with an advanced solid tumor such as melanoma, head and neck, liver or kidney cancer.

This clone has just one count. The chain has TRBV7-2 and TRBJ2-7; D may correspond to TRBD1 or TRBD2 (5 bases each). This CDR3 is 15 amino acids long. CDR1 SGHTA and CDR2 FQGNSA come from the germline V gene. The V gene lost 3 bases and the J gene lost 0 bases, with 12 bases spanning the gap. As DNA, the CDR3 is TGTGCCAGCAGCTTCGGGGCAGCAGCCTCCTACGAGCAGTACTTC. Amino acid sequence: CASSFGAAASYEQYF.

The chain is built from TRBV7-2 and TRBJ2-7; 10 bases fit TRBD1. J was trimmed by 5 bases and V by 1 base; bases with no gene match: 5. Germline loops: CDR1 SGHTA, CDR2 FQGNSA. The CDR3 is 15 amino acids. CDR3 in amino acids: CASSLGGTGEHEQYF. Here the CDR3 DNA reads TGTGCCAGCAGCTTAGGAGGGACAGGGGAACACGAGCAGTACTTC.

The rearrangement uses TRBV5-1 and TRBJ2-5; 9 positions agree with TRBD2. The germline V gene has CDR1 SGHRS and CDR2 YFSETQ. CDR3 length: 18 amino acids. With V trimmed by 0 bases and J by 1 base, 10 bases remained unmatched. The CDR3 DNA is TGCGCCAGCAGCTTGGCCCGGACTAGCGAGCCTCCCCAAGAGACCCAGTACTTC. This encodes CASSLARTSEPPQETQYF.